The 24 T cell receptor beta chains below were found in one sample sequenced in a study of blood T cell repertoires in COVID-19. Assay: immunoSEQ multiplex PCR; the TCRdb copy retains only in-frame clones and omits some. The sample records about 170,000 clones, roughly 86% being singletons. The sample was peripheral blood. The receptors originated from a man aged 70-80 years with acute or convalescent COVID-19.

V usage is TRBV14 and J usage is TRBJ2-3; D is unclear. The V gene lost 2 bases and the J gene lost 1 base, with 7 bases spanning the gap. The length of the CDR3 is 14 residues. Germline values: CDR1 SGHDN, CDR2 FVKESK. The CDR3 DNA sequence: TGTGCCAGCAGCCAACGACACCGCACAGATACGCAGTATTTT. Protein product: CASSQRHRTDTQYF.

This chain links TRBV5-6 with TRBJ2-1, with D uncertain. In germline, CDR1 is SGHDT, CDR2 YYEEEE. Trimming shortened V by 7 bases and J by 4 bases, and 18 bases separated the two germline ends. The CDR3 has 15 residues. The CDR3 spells CASRWVTGPYNEQFF. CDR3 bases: TGTGCCAGCCGTTGGGTGACGGGTCCTTACAATGAGCAGTTCTTC.

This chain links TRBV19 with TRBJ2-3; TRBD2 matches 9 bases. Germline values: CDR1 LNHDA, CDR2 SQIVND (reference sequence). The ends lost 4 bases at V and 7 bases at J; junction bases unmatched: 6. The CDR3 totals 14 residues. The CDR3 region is CASSSSGRMHTQYF. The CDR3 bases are TGTGCCAGTAGTAGTAGCGGGAGAATGCATACGCAGTATTTT.

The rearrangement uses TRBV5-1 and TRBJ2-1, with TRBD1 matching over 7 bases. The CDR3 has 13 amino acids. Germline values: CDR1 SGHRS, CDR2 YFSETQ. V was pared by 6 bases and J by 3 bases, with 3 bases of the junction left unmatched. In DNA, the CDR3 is TGCGCCAGCATCCGGGACAGCTACAATGAGCAGTTCTTC. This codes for CASIRDSYNEQFF.

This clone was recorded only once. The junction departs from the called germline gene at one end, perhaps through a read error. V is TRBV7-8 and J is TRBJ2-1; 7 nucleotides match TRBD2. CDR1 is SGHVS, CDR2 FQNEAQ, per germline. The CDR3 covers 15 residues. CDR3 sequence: CASSLGDYFNLERFF. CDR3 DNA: TGTGCCAGCAGCTTAGGGGACTATTTTAACTTAGAGCGGTTCTTC.

The DNA for the CDR3 is TGTGCCAGCAGCTTGCGGTTGTCTGACATTCAGTACTTC. It is translated as CASSLRLSDIQYF. The J gene is TRBJ2-4, the V gene TRBV7-6; no clear D. V dropped 3 bases and J dropped 8 bases, with 11 bases sitting between them. Germline V gene lookup returns CDR1 SGHVS and CDR2 FNYEAQ. This CDR3 is 13 amino acids long.

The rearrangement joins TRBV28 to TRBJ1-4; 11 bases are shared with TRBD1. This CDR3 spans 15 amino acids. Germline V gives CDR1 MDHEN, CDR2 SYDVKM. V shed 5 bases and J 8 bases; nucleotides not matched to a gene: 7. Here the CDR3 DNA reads TGTGCCAGCAGTGGACAGGGGGCGGGGGAAGAAAAACTGTTTTTT. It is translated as CASSGQGAGEEKLFF.

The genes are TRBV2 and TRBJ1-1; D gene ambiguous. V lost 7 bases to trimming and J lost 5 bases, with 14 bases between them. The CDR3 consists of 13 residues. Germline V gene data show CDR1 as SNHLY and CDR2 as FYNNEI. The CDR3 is CASKNRQVTEAFF. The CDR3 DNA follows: TGTGCCAGCAAAAATCGACAAGTTACTGAAGCTTTCTTT.

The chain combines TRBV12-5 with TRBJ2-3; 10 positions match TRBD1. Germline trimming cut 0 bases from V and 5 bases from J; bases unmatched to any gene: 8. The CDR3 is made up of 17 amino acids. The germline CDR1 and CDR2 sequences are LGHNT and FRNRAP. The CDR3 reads CASGLVDRDRGGDTQYF. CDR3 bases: TGTGCTAGTGGTTTGGTAGATAGGGACAGGGGAGGAGATACGCAGTATTTT.

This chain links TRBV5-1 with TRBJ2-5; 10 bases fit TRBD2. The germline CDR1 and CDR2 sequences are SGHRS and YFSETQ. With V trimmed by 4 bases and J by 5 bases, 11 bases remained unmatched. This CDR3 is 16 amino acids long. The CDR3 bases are TGCGCCAGCAGCCCCTACTCTAGCGGGGGAGATGAGACCCAGTACTTC. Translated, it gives CASSPYSSGGDETQYF. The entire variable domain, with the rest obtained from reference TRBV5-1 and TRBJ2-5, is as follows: KAGVTQTPRYLIKTRGQQVTLSCSPISGHRSVSWYQQTPGQGLQFLFEYFSETQRNKGNFPGRFSGRQFSNSRSEMNVSTLELGDSALYLCASSPYSSGGDETQYFGPGTRLLVL.

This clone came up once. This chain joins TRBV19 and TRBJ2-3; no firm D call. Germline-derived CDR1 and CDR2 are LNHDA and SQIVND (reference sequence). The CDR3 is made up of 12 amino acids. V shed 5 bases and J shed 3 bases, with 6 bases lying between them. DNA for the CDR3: TGTGCCAGTAGTCCTCGTACAGATACGCAGTATTTT. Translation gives CASSPRTDTQYF.

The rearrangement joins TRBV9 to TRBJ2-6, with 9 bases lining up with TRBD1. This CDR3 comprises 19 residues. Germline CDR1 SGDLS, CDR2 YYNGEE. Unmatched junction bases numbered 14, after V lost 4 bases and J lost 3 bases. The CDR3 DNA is TGTGCCAGCAGCAGATATCAACGGACAGGGGAAAGTGGGGCCAACGTCCTGACTTTC. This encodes CASSRYQRTGESGANVLTF.

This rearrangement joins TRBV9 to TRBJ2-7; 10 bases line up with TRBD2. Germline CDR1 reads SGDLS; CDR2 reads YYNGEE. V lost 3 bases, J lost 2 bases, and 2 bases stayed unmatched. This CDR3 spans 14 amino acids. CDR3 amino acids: CASSAGLAAYEQYF. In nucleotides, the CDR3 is TGTGCCAGCAGCGCCGGACTAGCGGCCTACGAGCAGTACTTC.

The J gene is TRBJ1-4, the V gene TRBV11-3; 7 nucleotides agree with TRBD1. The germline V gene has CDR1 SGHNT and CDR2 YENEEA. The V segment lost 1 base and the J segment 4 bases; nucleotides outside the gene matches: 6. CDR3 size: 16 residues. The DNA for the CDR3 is TGTGCCAGCAGCTTAGGTACCGGGACAGTTAATGAAAAACTGTTTTTT. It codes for CASSLGTGTVNEKLFF. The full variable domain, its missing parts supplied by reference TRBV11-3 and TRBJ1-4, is EAGVVQSPRYKIIEKKQPVAFWCNPISGHNTLYWYLQNLGQGPELLIRYENEEAVDDSQLPKDRFSAERLKGVDSTLKIQPAELGDSAVYLCASSLGTGTVNEKLFFGSGTQLSVL.

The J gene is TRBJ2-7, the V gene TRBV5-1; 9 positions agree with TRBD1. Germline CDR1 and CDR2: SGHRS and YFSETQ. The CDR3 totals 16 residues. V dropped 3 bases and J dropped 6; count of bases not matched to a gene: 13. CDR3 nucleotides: TGCGCCAGCAGCTCTAGACCGGGACAGGGAACAGGCGAGCAGTACTTC. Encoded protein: CASSSRPGQGTGEQYF.

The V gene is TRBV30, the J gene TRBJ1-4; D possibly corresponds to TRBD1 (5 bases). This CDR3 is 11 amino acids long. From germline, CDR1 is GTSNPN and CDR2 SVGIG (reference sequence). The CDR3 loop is CLGREYEKLFF. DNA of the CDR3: TGTCTTGGCAGGGAATATGAAAAACTGTTTTTT.

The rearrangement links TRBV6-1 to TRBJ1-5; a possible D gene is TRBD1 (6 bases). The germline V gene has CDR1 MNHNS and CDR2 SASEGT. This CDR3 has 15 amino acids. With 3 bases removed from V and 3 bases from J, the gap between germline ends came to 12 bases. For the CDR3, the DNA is TGTGCCAGCAGTGAGGACAGCCTGAACAATCAGCCCCAGCATTTT. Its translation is CASSEDSLNNQPQHF.

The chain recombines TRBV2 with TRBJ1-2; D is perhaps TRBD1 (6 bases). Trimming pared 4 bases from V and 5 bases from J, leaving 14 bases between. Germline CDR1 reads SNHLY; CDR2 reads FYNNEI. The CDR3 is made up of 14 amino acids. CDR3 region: CASSGGRGIYGYTF. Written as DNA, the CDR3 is TGTGCCAGCAGTGGAGGCAGGGGAATTTATGGCTACACCTTC.

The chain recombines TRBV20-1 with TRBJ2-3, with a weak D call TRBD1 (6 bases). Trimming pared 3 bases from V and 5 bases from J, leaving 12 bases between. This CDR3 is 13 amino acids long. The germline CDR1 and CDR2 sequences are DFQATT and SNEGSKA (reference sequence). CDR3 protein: CSASLQGRDTQYF. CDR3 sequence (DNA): TGCAGTGCTAGTTTACAGGGACGAGATACGCAGTATTTT.

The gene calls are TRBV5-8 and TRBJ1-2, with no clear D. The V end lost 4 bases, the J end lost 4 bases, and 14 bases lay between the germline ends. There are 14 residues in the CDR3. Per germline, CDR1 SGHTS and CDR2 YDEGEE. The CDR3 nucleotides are TGTGCCAGCAGCCCCAGGCTCCCCGGCTATGGCTACACCTTC. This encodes CASSPRLPGYGYTF.

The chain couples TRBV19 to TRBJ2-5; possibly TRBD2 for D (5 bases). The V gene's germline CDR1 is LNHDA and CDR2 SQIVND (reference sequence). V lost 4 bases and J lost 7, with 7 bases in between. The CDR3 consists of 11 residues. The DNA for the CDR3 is TGTGCCAGTAGTAGCCGGGGGACCCAGTACTTC. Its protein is CASSSRGTQYF.

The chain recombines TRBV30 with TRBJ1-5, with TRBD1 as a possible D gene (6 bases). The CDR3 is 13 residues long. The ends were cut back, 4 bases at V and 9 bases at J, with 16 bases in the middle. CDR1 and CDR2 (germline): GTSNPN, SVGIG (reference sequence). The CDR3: CAWTRGGDGPQHF. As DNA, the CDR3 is TGTGCCTGGACCAGAGGGGGTGACGGGCCCCAGCATTTT.

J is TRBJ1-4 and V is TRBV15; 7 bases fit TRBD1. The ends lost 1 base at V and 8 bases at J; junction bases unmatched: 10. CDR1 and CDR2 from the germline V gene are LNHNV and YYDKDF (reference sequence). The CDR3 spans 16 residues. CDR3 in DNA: TGTGCCACCAGCAGAGCTCGGGACAGTTTAGGAGAAAAACTGTTTTTT. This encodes CATSRARDSLGEKLFF.

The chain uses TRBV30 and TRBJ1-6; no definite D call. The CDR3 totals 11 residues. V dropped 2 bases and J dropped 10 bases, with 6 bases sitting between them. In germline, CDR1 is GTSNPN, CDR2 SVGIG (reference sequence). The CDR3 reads CAWSTGSPLHF. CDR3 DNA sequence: TGTGCCTGGAGTACGGGGTCACCCCTCCACTTT. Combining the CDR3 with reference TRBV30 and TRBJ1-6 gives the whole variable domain SQTIHQWPATLVQPVGSPLSLECTVEGTSNPNLYWYRQAAGRGLQLLFYSVGIGQISSEVPQNLSASRPQDRQFILSSKKLLLSDSGFYLCAWSTGSPLHFGNGTRLTVT.